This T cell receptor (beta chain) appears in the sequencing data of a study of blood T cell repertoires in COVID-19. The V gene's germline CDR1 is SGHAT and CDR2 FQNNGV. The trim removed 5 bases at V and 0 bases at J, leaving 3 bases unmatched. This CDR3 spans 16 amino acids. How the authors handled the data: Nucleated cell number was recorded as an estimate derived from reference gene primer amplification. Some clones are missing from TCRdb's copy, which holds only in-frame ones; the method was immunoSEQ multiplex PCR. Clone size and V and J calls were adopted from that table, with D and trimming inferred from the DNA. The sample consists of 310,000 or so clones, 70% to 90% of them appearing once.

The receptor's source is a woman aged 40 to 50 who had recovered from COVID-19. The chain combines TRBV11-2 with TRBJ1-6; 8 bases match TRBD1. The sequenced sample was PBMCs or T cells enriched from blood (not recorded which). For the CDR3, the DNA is TGTGCCAGCAGCACCAGGGGGCTCTCCTATAATTCACCCCTCCACTTT. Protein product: CASSTRGLSYNSPLHF. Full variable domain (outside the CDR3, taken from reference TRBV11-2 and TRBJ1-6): EAGVAQSPRYKIIEKRQSVAFWCNPISGHATLYWYQQILGQGPKLLIQFQNNGVVDDSQLPKDRFSAERLKGVDSTLKIQPAKLEDSAVYLCASSTRGLSYNSPLHFGNGTRLTVT.